Below, 25 T cell receptor beta chains from the same sample are listed, as sequenced in a study of T cell responses to AZD1222 COVID-19 vaccine (dated by TCRdb to the early 2020s). The sample's time point label, in plain terms: about 28 days (+/-7) after the second vaccine dose. The treatment or condition label of this sample denotes: meningococcal conjugate vaccine given as trial control. The protocol used for the library was the immunoSEQ multiplex PCR assay. In its TCRdb copy, this immuneACCESS table keeps in-frame sequences only and misses some clones. Where compared with another copy, unresolved V genes explain less than half of these, and the others have no known cause. Within this sample are approximately 210,000 clones, with approximately 94% of them counted one time only. 1.5% to 2% of the sample is held by the ten biggest clonotypes. The sample here was peripheral blood, taken 28 days after the second dose of the MenACWY control vaccine. The source is an adult who received the MenACWY meningococcal vaccine as a control.

CDR3 residues: CASRGQETQYF. DNA of the CDR3: TGCGCCAGCAGGGGGCAAGAGACCCAGTACTTC. The genes are TRBV5-1 and TRBJ2-5, with D unresolved. V lost 5 bases and J 2 bases, leaving 4 bases between the germline ends. In germline, CDR1 is SGHRS, CDR2 YFSETQ. CDR3 length equals 11 residues.

This chain uses TRBV9 with TRBJ2-3; 8 bases fit TRBD2. CDR1 and CDR2 (germline): SGDLS, YYNGEE. Trimming took 0 bases from V and 3 from J; bases not matched to a gene: 6. The CDR3 loop spans 16 amino acids. In DNA, the CDR3 is TGTGCCAGCAGCGTAGGCCGGGGGGGGAGGACAGATACGCAGTATTTT. Protein sequence: CASSVGRGGRTDTQYF.

This rearrangement joins TRBV10-3 to TRBJ2-7; 7 nucleotides match TRBD1. Looked up from germline, CDR1 is ENHRY and CDR2 is SYGVKD. The length of the CDR3 is 15 residues. Trimming cost V 6 bases and J 0 bases; bases outside gene matches: 8. The CDR3 is CAIRGDSVSSYEQYF. Written as DNA, the CDR3 is TGTGCCATCAGGGGGGACAGCGTAAGCTCCTACGAGCAGTACTTC.

The chain carries TRBV5-4 and TRBJ2-2; 9 nucleotides align to TRBD2. The CDR3 has 15 residues. Germline V gene data show CDR1 as SGHNT and CDR2 as YYREEE (reference sequence). V shed 3 bases and J 12 bases; nucleotides not matched to a gene: 12. This chain's CDR3 is CASSSTDQAGGKLFF. CDR3 nucleotides: TGTGCCAGCAGCTCCACGGACCAGGCGGGGGGGAAGCTGTTTTTT.

The rearrangement uses TRBV5-1 and TRBJ2-7, with TRBD2 identical over 7 bases. V lost 3 bases and J lost 1; bases outside the gene matches: 7. The germline V gene encodes CDR1 SGHRS and CDR2 YFSETQ. This CDR3 spans 15 amino acids. In DNA form, the CDR3 reads TGCGCCAGCAGCTCCACACCTAGCGGATCCTACGAGCAGTACTTC. Its translation: CASSSTPSGSYEQYF. The complete variable domain, with remaining parts taken from reference TRBV5-1 and TRBJ2-7, reads KAGVTQTPRYLIKTRGQQVTLSCSPISGHRSVSWYQQTPGQGLQFLFEYFSETQRNKGNFPGRFSGRQFSNSRSEMNVSTLELGDSALYLCASSSTPSGSYEQYFGPGTRLTVT.

This clone occurred once. The CDR3 reads CASSRARDPQSGYYEQYF. In nucleotides, the CDR3 is TGTGCCAGCTCACGAGCCCGGGATCCTCAAAGTGGGTACTACGAGCAGTACTTC. The gene calls are TRBV18 and TRBJ2-7, with D tentatively TRBD2 (5 bases). The CDR3 contains 18 residues. V lost 4 bases, J lost 3 bases, and 25 bases lay in between. In germline, CDR1 is KGHSH, CDR2 LQKENI.

This rearrangement joins TRBV19 to TRBJ1-4; TRBD1 might be the D (5 bases). The V and J ends lost 10 bases and 8 bases respectively, with 14 bases between them. The CDR3 is 12 amino acids. Germline V lookup: CDR1 LNHDA, CDR2 SQIVND (reference sequence). CDR3 coding DNA: TGTGCCACTAGGTCACCAGGGGAAAAACTGTTTTTT. Residues: CATRSPGEKLFF.

The gene calls are TRBV7-9 and TRBJ1-5, with D maybe TRBD1 (5 bases). Trimming shortened V by 0 bases and J by 1 base, and 10 bases separated the two germline ends. The CDR3 is 16 residues long. The V gene's germline CDR1 is SEHNR and CDR2 FQNEAQ (reference sequence). CDR3 protein: CASSLASGSSNQPQHF. In nucleotides, the CDR3 is TGTGCCAGCAGCTTAGCCTCAGGGAGCAGCAATCAGCCCCAGCATTTT. Full variable domain (missing parts from reference TRBV7-9 and TRBJ1-5): DTGVSQNPRHKITKRGQNVTFRCDPISEHNRLYWYRQTLGQGPEFLTYFQNEAQLEKSRLLSDRFSAERPKGSFSTLEIQRTEQGDSAMYLCASSLASGSSNQPQHFGDGTRLSIL.

J is TRBJ1-4 and V is TRBV2, with D tentatively TRBD1 (5 bases). The CDR3 length is 14 residues. V lost 6 bases and J lost 0, with 8 bases in between. Germline V CDR1 and CDR2: SNHLY, FYNNEI. CDR3 nucleotides: TGTGCCAGCAGGGGGCCTGCAACTAATGAAAAACTGTTTTTT. Amino acid sequence: CASRGPATNEKLFF.

The chain uses TRBV28 and TRBJ1-5; tentatively, D is TRBD1 (5 bases). CDR1 and CDR2 from the germline V gene are MDHEN and SYDVKM. V was cut by 3 bases and J by 5 bases, with 8 bases left in between. The CDR3 extends over 13 amino acids. The chain's CDR3 is CASSFRDDQPQHF. As DNA, the CDR3 is TGTGCCAGCAGTTTCAGGGATGATCAGCCCCAGCATTTT.

This clone appeared once. The rearrangement links TRBV28 to TRBJ1-1; no reliable D call. Germline CDR1 is MDHEN and CDR2 is SYDVKM. The V and J ends lost 5 bases and 7 bases respectively, with 5 bases between them. This CDR3 is built from 10 residues. The CDR3 DNA reads TGTGCCAGCAGTCTGGATGAAGCTTTCTTT. Residues: CASSLDEAFF.

The gene calls are TRBV18 and TRBJ1-5; TRBD1 is a possible D gene (6 bases). V was clipped by 2 bases and J by 4 bases, with 12 bases between them. This CDR3 contains 15 residues. CDR1 and CDR2 from the germline V gene are KGHSH and LQKENI. The CDR3 here is CASSPSRGENQPQHF. The CDR3 DNA follows: TGTGCCAGCTCACCAAGCAGGGGAGAGAATCAGCCCCAGCATTTT.

This chain uses TRBV5-1 with TRBJ2-3; 8 bases agree with TRBD1. The CDR3 is 15 residues long. V was clipped by 4 bases and J by 3 bases; unmatched bases: 7. The V gene's germline CDR1 is SGHRS and CDR2 YFSETQ. CDR3 DNA: TGCGCCAGCAGCCCCAGGGGGCGAGAAACAGATACGCAGTATTTT. Its protein is CASSPRGRETDTQYF.

This clone has a handful of counts. The chain employs TRBV6-4 and TRBJ2-7; 9 nucleotides line up with TRBD1. Germline lookup yields CDR1 MRHNA and CDR2 SNTAGT. V lost 8 bases to trimming and J lost 0 bases; unmatched junction nucleotides: 8. This CDR3 has 15 residues. For the CDR3, the DNA is TGTGCCAGCTCACCCGGGACAGGGAGCTCCTACGAGCAGTACTTC. Translating it yields CASSPGTGSSYEQYF.

This clone occurred once. The V call is TRBV18, the J call TRBJ2-1, with TRBD1 matching over 7 bases. The germline V gene encodes CDR1 KGHSH and CDR2 LQKENI. The CDR3 is 14 amino acids. With V trimmed by 4 bases and J by 8 bases, 8 bases remained unmatched. The CDR3 sequence: CASSLQAQGDEQFF. DNA for the CDR3: TGTGCCAGCTCACTACAGGCCCAGGGGGATGAGCAGTTCTTC.

The CDR3 loop reads CASSLLGTGAGTSNQPQHF. The CDR3, as DNA: TGTGCCAGCAGTTTACTCGGGACAGGGGCCGGAACGAGCAATCAGCCCCAGCATTTT. The chain joins TRBV28 to TRBJ1-5, with 10 bases matching TRBD1. The junction had 11 bases not matched to a gene; V was cut back by 2 bases and J by 1 base. Germline assignment: CDR1 MDHEN and CDR2 SYDVKM. The CDR3 runs 19 residues.

This clone was counted a single time. This chain joins TRBV7-8 and TRBJ2-1; 11 bases align to TRBD2. CDR1 SGHVS and CDR2 FQNEAQ come from the germline V gene. The CDR3 spans 17 residues. V lost 5 bases to trimming and J lost 7 bases; unmatched junction nucleotides: 13. The CDR3 DNA reads TGTGCCAGCAGCCCTCTGTTTAGCGGGGGGGCCGAGAATGAGCAGTTCTTC. Its translation: CASSPLFSGGAENEQFF.

The chain links TRBV3-1 (or the pseudogene TRBV3-2) to TRBJ2-5; TRBD2 matches 8 bases. The CDR3 covers 14 residues. V lost 4 bases to trimming and J lost 4 bases; unmatched junction nucleotides: 5. Looked up from germline, CDR1 is LGHDT and CDR2 is YNNKEL (reference sequence). CDR3 sequence (DNA): TGTGCCAGCAGCCGGGCGGGGGGCGGAGAGACCCAGTACTTC. Its protein product is CASSRAGGGETQYF.

The CDR3 protein is CASSPDPRGTNNEQFF. CDR3 nucleotides: TGTGCCAGCAGCCCCGACCCAAGGGGTACCAACAATGAGCAGTTCTTC. The chain uses TRBV9 and TRBJ2-1; D is possibly TRBD1 (5 bases). Trimming took 4 bases from V and 5 from J, leaving 19 bases between them. The length of the CDR3 is 16 residues. CDR1 and CDR2 from the germline V gene are SGDLS and YYNGEE.

The gene calls are TRBV28 and TRBJ2-7, with D perhaps matching TRBD1 (6 bases). This CDR3 is built from 13 residues. CDR1 and CDR2 (germline): MDHEN, SYDVKM. V dropped 5 bases and J dropped 2 bases, with 10 bases sitting between them. Here the CDR3 DNA reads TGTGCCAGCAGTATACAGGGTCCCTACGAGCAGTACTTC. This translates into CASSIQGPYEQYF.

This chain joins TRBV30 and TRBJ2-7, with 7 positions matching TRBD1. The CDR3 runs 12 residues. The germline V gene has CDR1 GTSNPN and CDR2 SVGIG (reference sequence). V lost 8 bases to trimming and J lost 1 base; unmatched junction nucleotides: 5. DNA for the CDR3: TGTGCCGCTAGGGGACAGTCCTACGAGCAGTACTTC. Residues: CAARGQSYEQYF.

The J gene is TRBJ2-7, the V gene TRBV7-9; D is unclear. This CDR3 is built from 11 residues. Deletions cut 1 base from V and 5 bases from J, with 3 bases between. Germline V gene sequence: CDR1 SEHNR, CDR2 FQNEAQ (reference sequence). The DNA for the CDR3 is TGTGCCAGCAGCTTAGATCACGAGCAGTACTTC. Its translation is CASSLDHEQYF.

The chain links TRBV9 to TRBJ2-3; the D gene could be TRBD1 or TRBD2 (5 bases each). This CDR3 region has 15 residues. Germline V gene data show CDR1 as SGDLS and CDR2 as YYNGEE. Trimming cost V 3 bases and J 2 bases, with 13 bases left between them. CDR3 amino acids: CASSEPTGLTDTQYF. The CDR3 bases are TGTGCCAGCAGCGAGCCCACGGGGCTCACAGATACGCAGTATTTT.

The chain couples TRBV5-6 to TRBJ2-7; no clear D gene. The V end was cut by 0 bases, the J end by 2 bases, with 6 bases between. The germline CDR1 and CDR2 sequences are SGHDT and YYEEEE. This CDR3 comprises 13 residues. This CDR3 is CASSLGTTYEQYF. The CDR3 coding sequence is TGTGCCAGCAGCTTGGGGACCACCTACGAGCAGTACTTC.

The J gene is TRBJ2-5, the V gene TRBV7-9; 7 nucleotides match TRBD1. The V gene end was trimmed by 4 bases and the J gene end by 4 bases; junction bases not matched to a gene: 3. This CDR3 is built from 13 residues. The germline CDR1 and CDR2 sequences are SEHNR and FQNEAQ (reference sequence). The CDR3 is CASSSYRGETQYF. Here the CDR3 DNA reads TGTGCCAGCAGCTCATACAGGGGAGAGACCCAGTACTTC.